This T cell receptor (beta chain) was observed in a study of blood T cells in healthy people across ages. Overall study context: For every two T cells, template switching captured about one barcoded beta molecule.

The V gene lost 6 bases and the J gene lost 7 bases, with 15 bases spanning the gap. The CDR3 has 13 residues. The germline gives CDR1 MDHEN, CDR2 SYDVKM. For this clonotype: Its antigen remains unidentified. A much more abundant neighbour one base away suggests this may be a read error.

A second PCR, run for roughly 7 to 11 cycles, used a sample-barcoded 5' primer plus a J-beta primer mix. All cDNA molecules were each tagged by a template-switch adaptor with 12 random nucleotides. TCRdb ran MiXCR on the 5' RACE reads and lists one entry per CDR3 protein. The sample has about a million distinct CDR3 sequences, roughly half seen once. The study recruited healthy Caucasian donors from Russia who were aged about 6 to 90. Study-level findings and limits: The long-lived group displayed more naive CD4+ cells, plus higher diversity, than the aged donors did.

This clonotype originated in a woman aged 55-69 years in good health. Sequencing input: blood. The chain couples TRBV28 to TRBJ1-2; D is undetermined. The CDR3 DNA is TGTGCCAGCAGCTTAGCGGGAATTTGTGGCTACACCTTC. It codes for CASSLAGICGYTF.